This entry lists 5 T cell receptor beta chains sequenced from one sample in a study of blood T cells in healthy people across ages. A sample-barcoded 5' primer and a J-beta primer mix were used in a second PCR of about 7 to 12 cycles. TCRdb re-called the 5' RACE reads through MiXCR, storing one row per CDR3 protein. The sample shows about 1,400,000 distinct CDR3 sequences, 42% of them seen only once. Sequenced material: blood. These receptors all stem from a woman younger than 30 in good health.

This clonotype was counted only a few times. The rearrangement joins TRBV7-8 to TRBJ2-3, with 7 bases that match TRBD2. V lost 1 base and J lost 2; bases outside the gene matches: 12. Germline assignment: CDR1 SGHVS and CDR2 FQNEAQ. The CDR3 loop spans 18 amino acids. The CDR3 loop is CASSLGLAGPLPTDTQYF. The CDR3 region has the DNA TGTGCCAGCAGCTTAGGGTTAGCGGGCCCCCTCCCCACAGATACGCAGTATTTT.

CDR3 amino acids: CASSPSGITKETQYF. Written as DNA, the CDR3 is TGTGCCAGCAGCCCCTCCGGCATTACCAAAGAGACCCAGTACTTC. The J gene is TRBJ2-7, the V gene TRBV7-6, with D hard to call. The DNA end is a closer match to TRBJ2-5, so the J assignment may be wrong. Per the germline V gene, CDR1 is SGHVS and CDR2 is FNYEAQ. The CDR3 totals 15 residues.

This CDR3 is CASSPSGEVAGGADTQYF. The CDR3 nucleotides read TGTGCCAGCAGCCCCTCCGGTGAGGTAGCGGGGGGGGCAGATACGCAGTATTTT. The V gene is TRBV9, the J gene TRBJ2-3; TRBD2 agrees at 11 bases. The CDR3 has 18 amino acids. Germline loops: CDR1 SGDLS, CDR2 YYNGEE. V lost 4 bases to trimming and J lost 4 bases; unmatched junction nucleotides: 14.

The chain carries TRBV6-5 and TRBJ2-7; D is perhaps TRBD2 (6 bases). The CDR3 length is 14 residues. V was cut by 5 bases and J by 2 bases, with 13 bases left in between. The germline CDR1 and CDR2 sequences are MNHEY and SVGAGI. The CDR3 sequence is CASSRTSLTYEQYF. CDR3 DNA sequence: TGTGCCAGCAGTCGTACTAGCTTAACCTACGAGCAGTACTTC.

The chain is built from TRBV12-3 or TRBV12-4 and TRBJ2-7; TRBD2 is a possible D gene (6 bases). Between the trimmed V and J ends, which lost 2 bases and 4 bases, there was a span of 21 bases. The CDR3 length is 17 residues. CDR3 protein: CASSLTPMGGTPYEQYF. The CDR3 DNA is TGTGCCAGCAGTTTAACCCCGATGGGCGGGACCCCTTACGAGCAGTACTTC.